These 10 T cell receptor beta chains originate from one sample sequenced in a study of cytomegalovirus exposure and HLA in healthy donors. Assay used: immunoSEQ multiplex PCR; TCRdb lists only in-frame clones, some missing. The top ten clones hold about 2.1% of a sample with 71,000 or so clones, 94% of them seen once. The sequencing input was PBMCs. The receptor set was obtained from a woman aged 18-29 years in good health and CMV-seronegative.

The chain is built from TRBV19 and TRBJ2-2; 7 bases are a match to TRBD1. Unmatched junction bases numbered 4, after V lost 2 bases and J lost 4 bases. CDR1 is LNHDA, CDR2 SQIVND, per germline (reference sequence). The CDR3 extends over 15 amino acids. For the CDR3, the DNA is TGTGCCAGTAGTATAAGGGGGCTGGGCACCGGGGAGCTGTTTTTT. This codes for CASSIRGLGTGELFF.

CDR3 region: CASSTLALNTQYF. As DNA, the CDR3 is TGTGCCAGCAGTACCCTAGCCTTAAATACGCAGTATTTT. This chain connects TRBV27 to TRBJ2-3, with D tentatively TRBD2 (5 bases). Germline V gene lookup returns CDR1 MNHEY and CDR2 SMNVEV (reference sequence). Between the trimmed V and J ends, which lost 5 bases and 7 bases, there was a span of 13 bases. CDR3 size: 13 residues.

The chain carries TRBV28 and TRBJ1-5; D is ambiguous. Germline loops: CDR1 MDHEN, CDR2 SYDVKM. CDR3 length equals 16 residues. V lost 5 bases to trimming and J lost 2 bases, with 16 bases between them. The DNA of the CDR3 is TGTGCCAGCAGTGCGCCCTGGGGAGGAGGCAATCAGCCCCAGCATTTT. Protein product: CASSAPWGGGNQPQHF.

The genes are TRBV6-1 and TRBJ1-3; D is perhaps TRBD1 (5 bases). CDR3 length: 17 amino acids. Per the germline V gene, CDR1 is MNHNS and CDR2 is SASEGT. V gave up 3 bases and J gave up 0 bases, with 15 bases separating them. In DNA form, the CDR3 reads TGTGCCAGCAGTGATTTCCTCGGGGGGGGCTCTGGAAACACCATATATTTT. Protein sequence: CASSDFLGGGSGNTIYF.

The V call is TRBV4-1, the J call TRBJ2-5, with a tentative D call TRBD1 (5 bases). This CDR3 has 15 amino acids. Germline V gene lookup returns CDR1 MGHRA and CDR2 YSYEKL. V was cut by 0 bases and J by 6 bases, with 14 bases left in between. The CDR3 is CASSQDPDTVKTQYF. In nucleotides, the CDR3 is TGCGCCAGCAGCCAAGATCCGGACACGGTTAAGACCCAGTACTTC.

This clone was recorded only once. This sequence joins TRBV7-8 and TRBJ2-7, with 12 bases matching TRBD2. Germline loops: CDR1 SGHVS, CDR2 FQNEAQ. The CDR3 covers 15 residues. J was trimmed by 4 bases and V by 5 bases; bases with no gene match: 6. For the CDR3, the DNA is TGTGCCAGCAGCCTCGGACTAGCGGGGAAATACGAGCAGTACTTC. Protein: CASSLGLAGKYEQYF.

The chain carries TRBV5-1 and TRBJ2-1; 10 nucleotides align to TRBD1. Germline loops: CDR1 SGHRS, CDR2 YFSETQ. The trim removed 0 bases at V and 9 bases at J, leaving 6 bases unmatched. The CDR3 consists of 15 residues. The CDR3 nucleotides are TGCGCCAGCAGCTTGGTCGGACAGGGGGTACCTGAGCAGTTCTTC. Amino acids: CASSLVGQGVPEQFF.

The CDR3 reads CASSFRRQNSYNEQFF. The CDR3 nucleotides read TGTGCCAGCAGCTTCCGGCGGCAGAACTCCTACAATGAGCAGTTCTTC. The V and J genes are TRBV11-2 and TRBJ2-1, with unresolved D. The CDR3 runs 16 residues. Between the trimmed V and J ends, which lost 3 bases and 0 bases, there was a span of 12 bases. Germline V lookup: CDR1 SGHAT, CDR2 FQNNGV.

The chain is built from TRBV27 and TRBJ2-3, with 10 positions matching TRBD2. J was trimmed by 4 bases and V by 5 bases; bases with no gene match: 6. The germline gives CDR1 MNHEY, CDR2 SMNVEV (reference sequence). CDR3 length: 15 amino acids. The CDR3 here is CASSLAGARADTQYF. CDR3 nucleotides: TGTGCCAGCAGTCTAGCGGGAGCCCGAGCAGATACGCAGTATTTT.

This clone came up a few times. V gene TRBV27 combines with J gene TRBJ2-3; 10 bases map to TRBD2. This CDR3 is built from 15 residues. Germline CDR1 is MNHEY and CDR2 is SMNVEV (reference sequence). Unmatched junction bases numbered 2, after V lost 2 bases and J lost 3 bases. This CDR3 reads CASSLEAGGTDTQYF. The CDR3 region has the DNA TGTGCCAGCAGTTTAGAAGCGGGAGGGACAGATACGCAGTATTTT.